Presented here are 4 T cell receptor beta chains from one specimen sequenced in a study of blood T cells in healthy people across ages. Through a sample-barcoded 5' primer and a J-beta primer mix, a second PCR was run for roughly 6 to 12 cycles. Using its own MiXCR run on the 5' RACE reads, TCRdb lists one record per CDR3 protein. In the table there are about 1.6 million distinct CDR3 sequences, roughly 32% of which are singletons. The sequencing sample was made of blood. Receptor source: a woman aged 25 to 39 in good health.

This chain connects TRBV5-1 to TRBJ2-6; TRBD2 is a possible D gene (5 bases). The CDR3 extends over 16 amino acids. Germline V gene data show CDR1 as SGHRS and CDR2 as YFSETQ. Trimming removed 1 base from V and 3 bases from J, with 11 bases in between. This CDR3 reads CASSLFFGIGANVLTF. CDR3 sequence (DNA): TGCGCCAGCAGCTTGTTCTTCGGGATTGGGGCCAACGTCCTGACTTTC.

The chain recombines TRBV27 with TRBJ1-4, with D possibly TRBD1 on 5 matching bases. The CDR3 length is 11 residues. Germline assignment: CDR1 MNHEY and CDR2 SMNVEV (reference sequence). The V gene lost 8 bases and the J gene lost 5 bases, with 6 bases spanning the gap. CDR3 nucleotides: TGTGCCAGCCGGGACAATGAAAAACTGTTTTTT. Translated, it gives CASRDNEKLFF.

The chain couples TRBV5-6 to TRBJ2-1; 10 bases line up with TRBD1. There are 16 residues in the CDR3. V lost 7 bases, J lost 6 bases, and 13 bases stayed unmatched. The germline CDR1 and CDR2 sequences are SGHDT and YYEEEE. The CDR3 DNA is TGTGCCAGCGGCGCCCCGGGACAGGGGTCTGGCAATGAGCAGTTCTTC. It codes for CASGAPGQGSGNEQFF.

In regard to this clonotype: A read error is possible here, since a much larger clone lies one base away. The gene calls are TRBV20-1 and TRBJ2-7; a weak D match, TRBD1 (7 bases). CDR3 size: 15 residues. CDR1 DFQATT and CDR2 SNEGSKA come from the germline V gene (reference sequence). The ends were cut back, 2 bases at V and 0 bases at J, with 14 bases in the middle. CDR3 bases: TGCAGTGCTAGAAATCGCGGGACAGTCTCCTACGAGCAGTACTTC. This encodes CSARNRGTVSYEQYF.